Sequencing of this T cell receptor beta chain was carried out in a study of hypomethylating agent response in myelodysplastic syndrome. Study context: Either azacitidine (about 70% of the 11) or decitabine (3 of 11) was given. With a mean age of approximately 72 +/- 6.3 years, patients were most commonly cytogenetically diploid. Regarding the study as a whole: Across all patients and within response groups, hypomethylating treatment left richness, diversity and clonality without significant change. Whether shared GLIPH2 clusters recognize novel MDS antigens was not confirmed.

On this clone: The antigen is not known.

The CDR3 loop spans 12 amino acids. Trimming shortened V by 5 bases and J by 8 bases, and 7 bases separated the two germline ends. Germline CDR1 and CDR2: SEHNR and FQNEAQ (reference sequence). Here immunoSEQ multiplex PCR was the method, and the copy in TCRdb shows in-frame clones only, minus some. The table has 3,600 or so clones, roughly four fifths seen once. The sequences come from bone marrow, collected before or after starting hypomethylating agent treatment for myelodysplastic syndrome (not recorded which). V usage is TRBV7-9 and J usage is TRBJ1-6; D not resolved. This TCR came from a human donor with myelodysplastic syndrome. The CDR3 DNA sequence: TGTGCCAGCAGCCTCGGGGATTCACCCCTCCACTTT. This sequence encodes CASSLGDSPLHF.